Listed here are 15 T cell receptor beta chains from one sample, sequenced in a study of shared clonotypes between healthy human individuals. Libraries were prepared by immunoSEQ multiplex PCR; TCRdb keeps only in-frame clonotypes and omits some of them. The top ten hold roughly 1% of the sample, which has millions of clones, 85% to 95% seen once. It was CD45RO-negative cells, positively selected for CCR7, that made up naive CD8 cells, with terminally differentiated effector memory CD45RA+ cells excluded. The sequencing sample was made of naive CD8+ T cells sorted from blood. The receptors were sampled from a man aged 18 to 30 in good health.

The chain carries TRBV13 and TRBJ1-6; D is unresolved. V was cut by 1 base and J by 5 bases, with 9 bases left in between. In germline, CDR1 is PRHDT, CDR2 FYEKMQ (reference sequence). CDR3 size: 15 residues. Here the CDR3 DNA reads TGTGCCAGCAGCTTAGAAGGGCGGGATAATTCACCCCTCCACTTT. Translation gives CASSLEGRDNSPLHF.

For this clone: Within the sample, other DNA sequences also encode this same CDR3. This sequence joins TRBV7-6 and TRBJ2-7, with TRBD2 matching 10 bases. After removal of 0 bases from V and 0 bases from J, the junction contained 2 bases not matched to a gene. The CDR3 runs to 16 residues. In germline, CDR1 is SGHVS, CDR2 FNYEAQ. The CDR3 nucleotides are TGTGCCAGCAGCTTAGCTAGCGGGAGGAGCTCCTACGAGCAGTACTTC. Protein product: CASSLASGRSSYEQYF.

This sequence joins TRBV5-1 and TRBJ2-1; 9 positions agree with TRBD1. V lost 0 bases and J lost 4; bases outside the gene matches: 11. The CDR3 is 18 amino acids. CDR1 and CDR2 from the germline V gene are SGHRS and YFSETQ. The chain's CDR3 is CASSLAGQGSLFYNEQFF. Written as DNA, the CDR3 is TGCGCCAGCAGCTTGGCGGGACAGGGAAGCCTTTTTTACAATGAGCAGTTCTTC.

In its sample, this clone was seen once. The V call is TRBV30, the J call TRBJ2-3; 9 bases are a match to TRBD1. J was trimmed by 0 bases and V by 3 bases; bases with no gene match: 13. The CDR3 is 18 residues long. Germline V gives CDR1 GTSNPN, CDR2 SVGIG (reference sequence). The CDR3 reads CAWSTIVGDRESTDTQYF. The CDR3, as DNA: TGTGCCTGGAGCACTATCGTAGGGGACAGGGAAAGCACAGATACGCAGTATTTT.

The V and J genes are TRBV30 and TRBJ2-1; the match to TRBD2 covers 10 bases. Germline V gene data show CDR1 as GTSNPN and CDR2 as SVGIG (reference sequence). This CDR3 contains 13 residues. Trimming at V came to 8 bases and at J to 5 bases, leaving 6 bases not matched to a gene. The CDR3 sequence: CAGKREGNNEQFF. The CDR3 DNA sequence: TGTGCCGGGAAGCGGGAGGGGAACAATGAGCAGTTCTTC.

The rearrangement uses TRBV21-1 and TRBJ2-1; TRBD1, the D gene given by the table, was not confirmed from the DNA. TRBV21-1 is deemed a pseudogene. This CDR3 region has 16 residues. CDR3 nucleotides: TGTGCCAGCAGCAAAATATCGGACAGGGTAGGCGATGAGCAGTTCTTC. Its translation is CASSKISDRVGDEQFF.

V and J are TRBV2 and TRBJ2-7, with 7 positions matching TRBD2. Germline V lookup: CDR1 SNHLY, CDR2 FYNNEI. The junction had 9 bases not matched to a gene; V was cut back by 6 bases and J by 4 bases. This CDR3 comprises 14 residues. CDR3 nucleotides: TGTGCCAGCAGCACTAGTGGGGGGGATTACGAGCAGTACTTC. Residues: CASSTSGGDYEQYF.

This chain links TRBV27 with TRBJ1-6; D perhaps matches TRBD1 (5 bases). CDR1 is MNHEY, CDR2 SMNVEV, per germline (reference sequence). CDR3 length equals 16 residues. Trimming stripped 5 bases from V and 4 bases from J, with 15 bases between. The DNA of the CDR3 is TGTGCCAGCAGTCCGACGGGACCGCAGTATAATTCACCCCTCCACTTT. It yields the protein CASSPTGPQYNSPLHF.

The chain has TRBV5-6 and TRBJ2-7, with D uncertain. V gave up 0 bases and J gave up 0 bases, with 7 bases separating them. The V gene's germline CDR1 is SGHDT and CDR2 YYEEEE. CDR3 length: 14 residues. The CDR3: CASSLVQTSYEQYF. CDR3 DNA: TGTGCCAGCAGCTTGGTGCAGACCTCCTACGAGCAGTACTTC.

V gene TRBV7-2 combines with J gene TRBJ1-1; D is uncertain. V shed 5 bases and J shed 1 base, with 14 bases lying between them. The CDR3 spans 15 residues. Germline CDR1 SGHTA, CDR2 FQGNSA. CDR3: CASSAPVDSNTEAFF. In DNA, the CDR3 is TGTGCCAGCAGCGCCCCGGTAGACTCGAACACTGAAGCTTTCTTT.

The rearrangement joins TRBV29-1 to TRBJ2-1, with D perhaps matching TRBD1 (6 bases). The CDR3 runs 13 residues. V lost 4 bases, J lost 5 bases, and 12 bases lay in between. Germline CDR1 reads SQVTM; CDR2 reads ANQGSEA. The CDR3 DNA reads as TGCAGCGTTGTTTGGACAGACAACAATGAGCAGTTCTTC. Amino acid sequence: CSVVWTDNNEQFF.

The chain recombines TRBV4-1 with TRBJ2-7; D gene ambiguous. Trimming removed 7 bases at V and 4 bases at J, with 17 bases between. The CDR3 consists of 14 residues. The germline gives CDR1 MGHRA, CDR2 YSYEKL. The CDR3 DNA follows: TGCGCCAGCAAACCCCAGGTCGTGGAGTACGAGCAGTACTTC. Its translation is CASKPQVVEYEQYF.

J is TRBJ2-7 and V is TRBV13, with a tentative D call TRBD1 (5 bases). V lost 5 bases, J lost 2 bases, and 13 bases lay in between. This CDR3 has 14 amino acids. Germline V gene sequence: CDR1 PRHDT, CDR2 FYEKMQ (reference sequence). The CDR3 reads CASSLSGLAYEQYF. CDR3 in DNA: TGTGCCAGCAGCCTTTCAGGGCTCGCCTACGAGCAGTACTTC.

Details on this clone: The sample holds other DNA sequences that translate to the same CDR3. The chain joins TRBV11-2 to TRBJ2-5; the D gene is possibly TRBD1 (6 bases). The CDR3 consists of 14 residues. V shed 4 bases and J shed 1 base, with 10 bases lying between them. The germline V gene encodes CDR1 SGHAT and CDR2 FQNNGV. As DNA, the CDR3 is TGTGCCAGCAGCTCCACAGGGTTCCAAGAGACCCAGTACTTC. It codes for CASSSTGFQETQYF.

The gene calls are TRBV6-5 and TRBJ2-6; D not resolved. The germline V and J ends were trimmed by 2 bases and 2 bases, with 10 bases remaining between them. This CDR3 region has 16 residues. Germline V gene sequence: CDR1 MNHEY, CDR2 SVGAGI. The CDR3 loop reads CASSYLVPTGANVLTF. For the CDR3, the DNA is TGTGCCAGCAGTTACCTTGTACCCACTGGGGCCAACGTCCTGACTTTC.